The 32 T cell receptor beta chains in this list originate from one sample, sequenced in a study of early T cells in non-severe SARS-CoV-2 infection. TCRdb called the 5' RACE reads again in MiXCR, with one record for every CDR3 protein. Of around 47,000 distinct CDR3 sequences detected, roughly 11% appear once; the ten largest clones hold less than 25%. Sequencing used whole blood. These receptor sequences come from an adult who was a healthcare worker with PCR-confirmed SARS-CoV-2 infection or an uninfected control (not recorded which).

This clonotype was seen ten or more times. The chain couples TRBV10-3 to TRBJ2-5; 12 nucleotides match TRBD2. In germline, CDR1 is ENHRY, CDR2 SYGVKD. The CDR3 sequence is 16 residues long. V lost 3 bases, J lost 2 bases, and 4 bases stayed unmatched. This chain's CDR3 is CAISDAGTSGQETQYF. CDR3 bases: TGTGCCATCAGTGACGCCGGGACTAGCGGGCAAGAGACCCAGTACTTC.

This clonotype appeared many times. The chain has TRBV20-1 and TRBJ1-2, with D hard to call. V lost 7 bases and J 4 bases, leaving 13 bases between the germline ends. The germline gives CDR1 DFQATT, CDR2 SNEGSKA (reference sequence). The CDR3 extends over 12 amino acids. CDR3 DNA: TGCAGTGTTAGGGAGGGAGTCTATGGCTACACCTTC. Encoded protein: CSVREGVYGYTF.

This clonotype was seen repeatedly, ten times or more. V usage is TRBV7-3 and J usage is TRBJ2-6; 9 bases are shared with TRBD2. With 2 bases clipped from V and 0 bases from J, the junction kept 8 bases outside the gene matches. The germline gives CDR1 SGHTA, CDR2 FQGTGA. This CDR3 comprises 19 residues. Written as DNA, the CDR3 is TGTGCCAGCAGCTTATATGCTAGCGGGACCCGCTCTGGGGCCAACGTCCTGACTTTC. It encodes CASSLYASGTRSGANVLTF.

At least ten counts were recorded for this clonotype. The J gene is TRBJ2-3, the V gene TRBV28; 8 nucleotides align to TRBD2. This CDR3 region has 15 residues. V lost 3 bases to trimming and J lost 1 base; unmatched junction nucleotides: 3. Germline V gene sequence: CDR1 MDHEN, CDR2 SYDVKM. The CDR3 protein is CASSFAGGGTDTQYF. The CDR3 region has the DNA TGTGCCAGCAGTTTTGCGGGGGGTGGCACAGATACGCAGTATTTT.

In its sample, this clonotype was seen a few times. The chain couples TRBV30 to TRBJ2-7; D not certain. The CDR3 length is 13 residues. Trimming removed 0 bases at V and 0 bases at J, with 6 bases between. CDR1 is GTSNPN, CDR2 SVGIG, per germline (reference sequence). The CDR3 bases are TGTGCCTGGAGTGTAGGTACCTCCTACGAGCAGTACTTC. The encoded protein is CAWSVGTSYEQYF.

The gene calls are TRBV29-1 and TRBJ2-3; D gene uncertain. The CDR3 sequence is 12 residues long. V shed 3 bases and J shed 4 bases, with 8 bases lying between them. Germline assignment: CDR1 SQVTM and CDR2 ANQGSEA. This CDR3 is CSVEVAADTQYF. The CDR3, as DNA: TGCAGCGTTGAGGTGGCGGCAGATACGCAGTATTTT.

The rearrangement joins TRBV7-3 to TRBJ2-3; 11 bases are a match to TRBD2. Germline V gene sequence: CDR1 SGHTA, CDR2 FQGTGA. With V trimmed by 5 bases and J by 1 base, 5 bases remained unmatched. The CDR3 is 16 amino acids. CDR3 DNA sequence: TGTGCCAGCAGCGCGGGACTAGCGGTTGGCACAGATACGCAGTATTTT. This gives the protein CASSAGLAVGTDTQYF.

V and J are TRBV5-6 and TRBJ2-7, with 7 bases identical to TRBD1. The CDR3 loop spans 13 amino acids. The ends lost 2 bases at V and 4 bases at J; junction bases unmatched: 3. Germline CDR1 and CDR2: SGHDT and YYEEEE. CDR3 loop: CASSFAQGYEQYF. As DNA, the CDR3 is TGTGCCAGCAGCTTCGCACAGGGGTACGAGCAGTACTTC.

Only a few counts were recorded for this clonotype. The chain has TRBV6-5 and TRBJ2-2; 9 positions match TRBD2. V was clipped by 5 bases and J by 3 bases; unmatched bases: 7. From germline, CDR1 is MNHEY and CDR2 SVGAGI. This CDR3 spans 16 amino acids. CDR3 in DNA: TGTGCCAGCAGTAGACTAGCGGAAGTATACACCGGGGAGCTGTTTTTT. As protein: CASSRLAEVYTGELFF.

This clonotype was recorded at least ten times. The chain uses TRBV10-3 and TRBJ2-1; tentatively, D is TRBD1 (6 bases). In germline, CDR1 is ENHRY, CDR2 SYGVKD. V gave up 8 bases and J gave up 9 bases, with 17 bases separating them. The CDR3 spans 13 residues. The CDR3 region is CAISGARDGEQFF. The CDR3 coding sequence is TGTGCCATCTCAGGGGCCAGAGACGGTGAGCAGTTCTTC.

At least ten counts were recorded for this clonotype. This chain uses TRBV6-6 with TRBJ1-5; no clear D. V was trimmed by 3 bases and J by 0 bases, leaving 18 bases between them. The germline V gene encodes CDR1 MNHNY and CDR2 SVGAGI (reference sequence). CDR3 length equals 18 residues. In DNA form, the CDR3 reads TGTGCCAGCAGTTATAGGGCAGCGAGGGAGTCTAGCAATCAGCCCCAGCATTTT. It encodes CASSYRAARESSNQPQHF.

This clonotype came up many times. The rearrangement uses TRBV6-6 and TRBJ2-7; tentative D call: TRBD2 (6 bases). The germline V gene encodes CDR1 MNHNY and CDR2 SVGAGI (reference sequence). The ends were cut back, 2 bases at V and 3 bases at J, with 14 bases in the middle. This CDR3 spans 15 amino acids. In DNA form, the CDR3 reads TGTGCCAGCAGTTACGCGGGGCAGGGTGACTACGAGCAGTACTTC. This encodes CASSYAGQGDYEQYF.

The rearrangement links TRBV12-3 or TRBV12-4 to TRBJ1-5; D is unresolved. The CDR3 extends over 15 amino acids. Trimming took 2 bases from V and 6 from J, leaving 14 bases between them. The DNA of the CDR3 is TGTGCCAGCAGTTTAATGGAGTCAGTGGCTCAGCCCCAGCATTTT. The encoded protein is CASSLMESVAQPQHF.

The chain couples TRBV5-1 to TRBJ1-4; 7 bases agree with TRBD1. V lost 3 bases to trimming and J lost 5 bases; unmatched junction nucleotides: 7. CDR1 is SGHRS and CDR2 is YFSETQ in the germline V gene. This CDR3 region has 15 residues. The CDR3 region has the DNA TGCGCCAGCAGCTCGGCCGGGACAGAGAATGAAAAACTGTTTTTT. Translating gives CASSSAGTENEKLFF.

The chain links TRBV7-8 to TRBJ2-1; TRBD1 might be the D (5 bases). CDR1 SGHVS and CDR2 FQNEAQ come from the germline V gene. The CDR3 totals 13 residues. Trimming shortened V by 5 bases and J by 6 bases, and 11 bases separated the two germline ends. The CDR3 coding sequence is TGTGCCAGCAGCCAGGGCCCGGGCAATGAGCAGTTCTTC. It codes for CASSQGPGNEQFF.

This clonotype has at least ten counts. The chain combines TRBV29-1 with TRBJ2-1; no clear D. Trimming left V 6 bases short and J 7 bases short, with 10 bases between. The CDR3 loop spans 11 amino acids. The germline CDR1 and CDR2 sequences are SQVTM and ANQGSEA. CDR3 protein: CSVSQKNEQFF. The CDR3 region has the DNA TGCAGCGTCTCACAGAAGAATGAGCAGTTCTTC.

This clonotype came up a few times. The CDR3 loop reads CASSLSGLNSPLHF. The CDR3 nucleotides are TGTGCCAGCAGTTTATCGGGGCTAAATTCACCCCTCCACTTT. J is TRBJ1-6 and V is TRBV28; D is possibly TRBD1 (5 bases). The CDR3 contains 14 residues. Germline V CDR1 and CDR2: MDHEN, SYDVKM. The V end lost 1 base, the J end lost 7 bases, and 8 bases lay between the germline ends.

This clonotype was observed at least ten times. The rearrangement uses TRBV2 and TRBJ2-3; D not certain. Trimming shortened V by 6 bases and J by 6 bases, and 7 bases separated the two germline ends. The germline V gene has CDR1 SNHLY and CDR2 FYNNEI. The CDR3 runs to 11 residues. CDR3 loop: CASSLKDTQYF. The DNA for the CDR3 is TGTGCCAGCAGCCTCAAGGATACGCAGTATTTT.

This clonotype was seen many times. The rearrangement uses TRBV4-1 and TRBJ2-3; D may be TRBD2 (6 bases). The CDR3 contains 18 residues. V was clipped by 2 bases and J by 2 bases, with 20 bases between them. Germline lookup yields CDR1 MGHRA and CDR2 YSYEKL. The CDR3 here is CASSQRDSVRGITDTQYF. Here the CDR3 DNA reads TGCGCCAGCAGCCAACGGGACTCGGTGAGGGGAATCACAGATACGCAGTATTTT.

This clonotype was observed at least ten times. The chain is built from TRBV7-2 and TRBJ1-2; D is uncertain. Trimming shortened V by 6 bases and J by 6 bases, and 14 bases separated the two germline ends. Germline CDR1 is SGHTA and CDR2 is FQGNSA. CDR3 length: 13 residues. This CDR3 is CASSPGRRNGYTF. The DNA of the CDR3 is TGTGCCAGCAGTCCTGGTCGACGGAATGGCTACACCTTC.

This clonotype was counted ten times or more. The chain employs TRBV6-5 and TRBJ1-4; a possible D gene is TRBD1 (5 bases). There are 14 residues in the CDR3. Germline V gene lookup returns CDR1 MNHEY and CDR2 SVGAGI. Trimming left V 2 bases short and J 6 bases short, with 10 bases between. In DNA form, the CDR3 reads TGTGCCAGCAGTTACGGGGGAAAGGATGAAAAACTGTTTTTT. Translation gives CASSYGGKDEKLFF.

There are many counts of this clonotype. At one of its ends the junction is not consistent with the germline gene, which may arise from a read error. The genes are TRBV7-7 and TRBJ1-5; D may be TRBD1 (5 bases). The CDR3 has 14 amino acids. CDR1 and CDR2 from the germline V gene are SSHAT and FNYEAQ (reference sequence). CDR3 loop: CASSFWTYQRPQHF. Here the CDR3 DNA reads TGTGCTAGCAGCTTTTGGACATATCAGCGACCCCAGCATTTT.

The V and J genes are TRBV3-1 and TRBJ2-1; a possible D gene is TRBD2 (7 bases). This CDR3 spans 16 amino acids. Germline assignment: CDR1 LGHDT and CDR2 YNNKEL (reference sequence). V shed 4 bases and J shed 5 bases, with 18 bases lying between them. Here the CDR3 reads CASSPQGTTSDNEQFF. The CDR3 DNA reads TGTGCCAGCAGCCCCCAGGGGACTACCTCGGACAATGAGCAGTTCTTC.

This clonotype was picked up many times. The rearrangement joins TRBV19 to TRBJ2-3; maybe TRBD2 (6 bases). The germline CDR1 and CDR2 sequences are LNHDA and SQIVND (reference sequence). Between the trimmed V and J ends, which lost 5 bases and 0 bases, there was a span of 18 bases. The CDR3 is made up of 17 amino acids. CDR3 coding DNA: TGTGCCAGTAGTCCTCTCGCGGGCGGGATAAGCACAGATACGCAGTATTTT. Encoded protein: CASSPLAGGISTDTQYF.

The chain joins TRBV4-2 to TRBJ2-4; D may be TRBD1 (5 bases). This CDR3 contains 18 residues. The V end was cut by 0 bases, the J end by 0 bases, with 15 bases between. Germline V gene sequence: CDR1 LGHNA, CDR2 YNFKEQ. This CDR3 is CASSQDLGRALAKNIQYF. Written as DNA, the CDR3 is TGTGCCAGCAGCCAAGATCTTGGCAGGGCCCTAGCCAAAAACATTCAGTACTTC.

This clonotype was observed many times. The chain carries TRBV15 and TRBJ2-5; D gene unclear. The V gene lost 0 bases and the J gene lost 0 bases, with 8 bases spanning the gap. The CDR3 runs to 15 residues. Germline assignment: CDR1 LNHNV and CDR2 YYDKDF (reference sequence). CDR3 loop: CATSRDRADQETQYF. CDR3 sequence (DNA): TGTGCCACCAGCAGAGATAGGGCAGACCAAGAGACCCAGTACTTC. Complete variable domain (other parts from reference TRBV15 and TRBJ2-5): DAMVIQNPRYQVTQFGKPVTLSCSQTLNHNVMYWYQQKSSQAPKLLFHYYDKDFNNEADTPDNFQSRRPNTSFCFLDIRSPGLGDTAMYLCATSRDRADQETQYFGPGTRLLVL.

The J gene is TRBJ2-3, the V gene TRBV2; 7 bases map to TRBD2. The CDR3 is 16 residues long. Germline lookup yields CDR1 SNHLY and CDR2 FYNNEI. V was clipped by 3 bases and J by 0 bases; unmatched bases: 6. CDR3 bases: TGTGCCAGCAGTGACGGGACTACCTATAGCACAGATACGCAGTATTTT. This sequence encodes CASSDGTTYSTDTQYF.

A few counts support this clonotype. The chain is built from TRBV10-2 and TRBJ1-1, with D unclear. CDR3 length: 13 residues. Trimming removed 3 bases from V and 5 bases from J, with 10 bases in between. From germline, CDR1 is WSHSY and CDR2 SAAADI. The CDR3, as DNA: TGCGCCAGCAGTGACGAGTATCGAACTGAAGCTTTCTTT. It codes for CASSDEYRTEAFF.

Ten or more counts support this clonotype. This chain links TRBV20-1 with TRBJ2-3; TRBD2 is a possible D gene (6 bases). The V gene lost 5 bases and the J gene lost 1 base, with 13 bases spanning the gap. The CDR3 runs to 14 residues. In germline, CDR1 is DFQATT, CDR2 SNEGSKA (reference sequence). CDR3 residues: CSALRLGGTDTQYF. The CDR3 DNA reads as TGCAGTGCTCTCCGACTAGGCGGCACAGATACGCAGTATTTT.

By frequency in the sample, this clonotype is medium-sized. The DNA of the CDR3 is TGTGCCAGCAGTTTAGGGGGGAGTCAGCCCCAGCATTTT. Translated, it gives CASSLGGSQPQHF. This chain connects TRBV12-3 or TRBV12-4 to TRBJ1-5; D perhaps matches TRBD1 (5 bases). V lost 1 base, J lost 6 bases, and 7 bases lay in between. This CDR3 spans 13 amino acids.

This clonotype was counted at least ten times. The chain has TRBV7-2 and TRBJ1-3, with D possibly matching TRBD1 (6 bases). In germline, CDR1 is SGHTA, CDR2 FQGNSA. CDR3 length equals 18 residues. V was clipped by 3 bases and J by 1 base, with 19 bases between them. Here the CDR3 reads CASSFFSGQGISGNTIYF. Written as DNA, the CDR3 is TGTGCCAGCAGCTTTTTTTCCGGGCAGGGGATTTCTGGAAACACCATATATTTT.

This clonotype appeared a few times. The chain couples TRBV7-2 to TRBJ2-7; the D gene is possibly TRBD2 (5 bases). The V gene's germline CDR1 is SGHTA and CDR2 FQGNSA. V was clipped by 5 bases and J by 0 bases, with 11 bases between them. The length of the CDR3 is 14 residues. In DNA, the CDR3 is TGTGCCAGCAGCCGGACTGAAAACTCCTACGAGCAGTACTTC. This sequence encodes CASSRTENSYEQYF.